The TCR beta chain under discussion was sequenced for a study of blood T cell repertoires in COVID-19 (TCRdb year 2020). Background for the entire study: Collaborator samples came from the United States, Italy and Spain and covered acute and convalescent phases of COVID-19. The repertoires were released in a freely available public database intended as a resource for research on the immune response to SARS-CoV-2. The samples were drawn from two sources: the first 160 participants of the ongoing ImmuneRACE study, and 1,254 subjects contributed by 6 global collaborators. The dataset comprised deeply sampled blood TCRbeta repertoires from subjects exposed to, actively infected with, or recovered from COVID-19. The material from the prospective study consisted of cDNA or gDNA derived from T cells, B-cell-depleted T cells, or PBMCs. Where available, HLA class I and class II types were taken from metadata supplied by the sample provider and were not determined by assay-based typing. The sample metadata nearly always contained a de-identified subject ID, COVID-19 status, age in years and sex. Findings and caveats that apply to the study as a whole: Clinical and demographic metadata were provided uncurated, with the amount varying by source and participant.

Whole blood was collected in K2EDTA tubes by collaborating institutions according to the institutions' own protocols. For TCRbeta analysis, collaborator samples were shipped as frozen whole blood, as isolated PBMCs, or as DNA extracted from either sample type. TCRbeta CDR3 regions were amplified from genomic DNA using the immunoSEQ Assay, a bias-controlled multiplex PCR. The published analysis was carried out like this. Nucleated cell counts per sample were estimated from amplification of reference gene primers within the assay. Sequence reads were collapsed and filtered to measure the absolute abundance of every unique TCRbeta CDR3 rearrangement. Productive Simpson clonality was computed per sample as the square root of Simpson's diversity index over productive rearrangements. The table comes from immuneACCESS by way of TCRdb, which keeps in-frame sequences with V and J called. Part of the clones is missing from these tables; in studies checked, under half for an unresolved V gene and the rest for unknown reasons. V, J and clone size are those of that table, while D and trimming were read from the DNA. For this sample the table gives some 230,000 clones, of which approximately 80% were detected only once. The top ten constitute around 6.8% of the sample.

Reading the germline V gene gives CDR1 SGHAT and CDR2 FQNNGV. Relative to germline, V is missing 2 bases and J is missing 5 bases, with 10 bases of the junction outside any gene match. Including cysteine and phenylalanine, the CDR3 has 17 amino acids. This entry keeps only the CDR3 DNA: 51 bases, framed from base 1. Remarks on this clone: The specificity of this receptor is unknown. Base qualities are not provided; no much larger clone lies one nucleotide away.

This TCR was sampled from a woman between 45 and 60 years old with acute or convalescent COVID-19. The sequence is built from TRBV11-2 and TRBJ2-5, with TRBD2 identical over 11 junction bases. The sample consisted of peripheral blood. The CDR3 protein is CASSLSNSGRAGETQYF. Read as DNA, the sequence is TGTGCCAGCAGCTTATCCAATAGCGGGAGGGCCGGGGAGACCCAGTACTTC.